Following are 22 T cell receptor beta chains from one sample sequenced in a study of blood T cells in healthy people across ages. Combining a sample-barcoded 5' primer with a J-beta primer mix, a second PCR ran for roughly 6 to 12 cycles. TCRdb fed the 5' RACE reads into MiXCR, producing one record per CDR3 protein. The sample lists about 730,000 distinct CDR3 sequences; around 40% were seen once. Sequencing was done on a sample of blood. The receptors shown here come from a woman aged 55-69 years in good health.

This clonotype was recorded a few times. The CDR3 reads CASSPWTGQGSDTQYF. DNA for the CDR3: TGTGCCAGCAGCCCCTGGACAGGGCAGGGGTCAGATACGCAGTATTTT. The V and J genes are TRBV7-6 and TRBJ2-3; 8 bases map to TRBD1. V shed 5 bases, J shed 4 bases, and the junction held 11 bases outside the gene matches. From germline, CDR1 is SGHVS and CDR2 FNYEAQ. The CDR3 length is 16 residues.

This clonotype was seen a few times. The chain recombines TRBV20-1 with TRBJ2-1; a possible D gene is TRBD2 (5 bases). With 1 base removed from V and 6 bases from J, the gap between germline ends came to 19 bases. Germline V gene data show CDR1 as DFQATT and CDR2 as SNEGSKA (reference sequence). This CDR3 region has 16 residues. CDR3 residues: CSARGWASPLGNEQFF. DNA for the CDR3: TGCAGTGCTAGAGGGTGGGCTAGCCCCCTCGGCAATGAGCAGTTCTTC.

This clonotype was detected many times. This CDR3 reads CSDPRGNIQYF. CDR3 DNA: TGCAGCGATCCACGGGGGAACATTCAGTACTTC. The chain joins TRBV29-1 to TRBJ2-4, with D perhaps matching TRBD2 (6 bases). CDR3 size: 11 residues. Trimming took 7 bases from V and 7 from J, leaving 11 bases between them. Germline V gene sequence: CDR1 SQVTM, CDR2 ANQGSEA.

The chain links TRBV7-8 to TRBJ2-7, with 8 bases lining up with TRBD1. CDR1 and CDR2 from the germline V gene are SGHVS and FQNEAQ. V dropped 6 bases and J dropped 6; count of bases not matched to a gene: 4. The CDR3 has 12 residues. Here the CDR3 reads CASSQDRAEQYF. Written as DNA, the CDR3 is TGTGCCAGCAGTCAGGACAGGGCCGAGCAGTACTTC.

In regard to this clonotype: A much larger clone differs from this one at a single base, so this may be a read error. This chain connects TRBV29-1 to TRBJ2-5; 14 nucleotides agree with TRBD2. The CDR3 is 21 residues long. Per the germline V gene, CDR1 is SQVTM and CDR2 is ANQGSEA. CDR3 sequence: CNVSLGAATGTSGRWRETQYF. CDR3 coding DNA: TGCAACGTTTCGCTAGGGGCAGCGACCGGGACTAGCGGGAGATGGAGAGAGACCCAGTACTTC.

This sequence joins TRBV27 and TRBJ1-2, with 10 bases fitting TRBD1. This CDR3 comprises 14 residues. Germline V gives CDR1 MNHEY, CDR2 SMNVEV (reference sequence). V shed 5 bases, J shed 6 bases, and the junction held 6 bases outside the gene matches. The DNA of the CDR3 is TGTGCCAGCAGTACCTGGACAGGGGGGAATGGCTACACCTTC. As protein: CASSTWTGGNGYTF.

The chain is built from TRBV20-1 and TRBJ1-4, with TRBD1 as a possible D gene (6 bases). Germline CDR1 is DFQATT and CDR2 is SNEGSKA (reference sequence). The CDR3 length is 14 residues. The ends were cut back, 2 bases at V and 4 bases at J, with 11 bases in the middle. The DNA of the CDR3 is TGCAGTGCTAGACGCAGGGGCCATAATGAAAAACTGTTTTTT. Translated: CSARRRGHNEKLFF.

The rearrangement joins TRBV20-1 to TRBJ1-5; no definite D call. Germline V gene lookup returns CDR1 DFQATT and CDR2 SNEGSKA (reference sequence). The V end lost 4 bases, the J end lost 0 bases, and 13 bases lay between the germline ends. The CDR3 has 15 residues. The DNA for the CDR3 is TGCAGTGCTATGCGGAGGATGTATAGCAATCAGCCCCAGCATTTT. Its protein product is CSAMRRMYSNQPQHF.

The CDR3 nucleotides are TGTGCCACCAGTGATTTTGGGTCGAGCGGGGGGTGGGATAACAATGAGCAGTTCTTC. Its translation: CATSDFGSSGGWDNNEQFF. J is TRBJ2-1 and V is TRBV24-1; 9 nucleotides line up with TRBD2. V gave up 1 base and J gave up 5 bases; unmatched junction bases: 14. The CDR3 runs 19 residues. Germline assignment: CDR1 KGHDR and CDR2 SFDVKD.

The V and J genes are TRBV6-5 and TRBJ2-5; a possible D gene is TRBD2 (6 bases). Trimming took off 8 bases at V and 3 bases at J, with 16 bases between the two ends. The CDR3 runs 14 residues. Germline CDR1 is MNHEY and CDR2 is SVGAGI. The DNA of the CDR3 is TGTGCCAGCCGCCGGGGGACCTTCAAAGAGACCCAGTACTTC. Residues: CASRRGTFKETQYF.

The chain carries TRBV6-1 and TRBJ1-1, with TRBD1 identical over 12 bases. Germline values: CDR1 MNHNS, CDR2 SASEGT. Trimming took 5 bases from V and 6 from J; bases not matched to a gene: 7. The CDR3 length is 15 residues. The CDR3 here is CASSKGTGGFAEAFF. The CDR3 bases are TGTGCCAGCAGTAAAGGGACAGGGGGCTTCGCTGAAGCTTTCTTT.

The chain couples TRBV7-9 to TRBJ1-1; D is possibly TRBD1 (5 bases). The germline gives CDR1 SEHNR, CDR2 FQNEAQ (reference sequence). V shed 1 base and J shed 6 bases, with 9 bases lying between them. This CDR3 is built from 13 residues. The CDR3 bases are TGTGCCAGCAGCTTAGTATCAGGGTCTGAAGCTTTCTTT. Encoded protein: CASSLVSGSEAFF.

The V call is TRBV6-1, the J call TRBJ2-5; D may be TRBD2 (5 bases). The J call is in doubt because the DNA end fits TRBJ2-1 better. The germline gives CDR1 MNHNS, CDR2 SASEGT. The CDR3 consists of 13 residues. Here the CDR3 DNA reads TGTGCCAGCAGTAGCCGGGGTGAGGAGACCCAGTTCTTC. The encoded protein is CASSSRGEETQFF.

In this sample, this clonotype turned up a few times. The rearrangement joins TRBV2 to TRBJ1-1, with a weak D call TRBD1 (5 bases). Trimming took off 5 bases at V and 1 base at J, with 11 bases between the two ends. Germline V gives CDR1 SNHLY, CDR2 FYNNEI. This CDR3 region has 14 residues. CDR3 DNA sequence: TGTGCCAGCAGTCGGACACACGAGAACACTGAAGCTTTCTTT. It encodes CASSRTHENTEAFF.

The V gene is TRBV2, the J gene TRBJ1-2; D gene unclear. The V end was cut by 5 bases, the J end by 1 base, with 14 bases between. The CDR3 contains 15 residues. The germline V gene has CDR1 SNHLY and CDR2 FYNNEI. CDR3 sequence: CASSLGRADNYGYTF. In DNA form, the CDR3 reads TGTGCCAGCAGTTTAGGACGCGCAGATAACTATGGCTACACCTTC.

The gene calls are TRBV5-5 and TRBJ1-5; tentatively, D is TRBD1 (5 bases). Trimming took off 0 bases at V and 7 bases at J, with 17 bases between the two ends. The CDR3 runs to 16 residues. CDR1 is SGHKS, CDR2 YYEKEE, per germline (reference sequence). The CDR3 is CASSLDGARVGQPQHF. The CDR3 DNA sequence: TGTGCCAGCAGCTTGGACGGGGCCAGGGTTGGCCAGCCCCAGCATTTT.

This clonotype has a single count. The chain links TRBV6-6 to TRBJ2-1, with 11 bases matching TRBD2. Looked up from germline, CDR1 is MNHNY and CDR2 is SVGAGI (reference sequence). This CDR3 region has 15 residues. The V segment lost 8 bases and the J segment 6 bases; nucleotides outside the gene matches: 9. The CDR3 loop reads CASGLAGLRSNEQFF. In DNA form, the CDR3 reads TGTGCCAGCGGACTAGCGGGCCTCAGGAGCAATGAGCAGTTCTTC.

The chain combines TRBV20-1 with TRBJ2-5; 9 bases match TRBD2. V shed 2 bases and J 7 bases; nucleotides not matched to a gene: 5. Germline V gene data show CDR1 as DFQATT and CDR2 as SNEGSKA (reference sequence). CDR3 length equals 13 residues. Here the CDR3 DNA reads TGCAGTGCTAGAAAGCGGCGGGGGGGGACCCAGTACTTC. It is translated as CSARKRRGGTQYF.

This chain uses TRBV20-1 with TRBJ1-6; a possible D gene is TRBD1 (6 bases). Per the germline V gene, CDR1 is DFQATT and CDR2 is SNEGSKA (reference sequence). Trimming removed 3 bases at V and 10 bases at J, with 19 bases between. The CDR3 runs to 15 residues. The CDR3 region has the DNA TGCAGTGCTAGGGGGGGCAGGGGAGATGGCTCACCCCTCCACTTT. This codes for CSARGGRGDGSPLHF.

This clonotype was seen a handful of times. V gene TRBV20-1 combines with J gene TRBJ2-1; D is uncertain. Germline CDR1 DFQATT, CDR2 SNEGSKA (reference sequence). The CDR3 consists of 11 residues. The V gene lost 5 bases and the J gene lost 6 bases, with 8 bases spanning the gap. DNA of the CDR3: TGCAGTGCTCCCACTCTCAATGAGCAGTTCTTC. Residues: CSAPTLNEQFF.

The chain recombines TRBV28 with TRBJ1-6; D unclear. The germline V and J ends were trimmed by 7 bases and 5 bases, with 15 bases remaining between them. Germline V lookup: CDR1 MDHEN, CDR2 SYDVKM. The CDR3 is 15 amino acids. Here the CDR3 reads CASTPGGQHNSPLHF. The CDR3 DNA follows: TGTGCCAGCACCCCGGGTGGGCAGCATAATTCACCCCTCCACTTT.

V gene TRBV6-5 combines with J gene TRBJ2-7; D uncertain. Germline-derived CDR1 and CDR2 are MNHEY and SVGAGI. Trimming pared 5 bases from V and 3 bases from J, leaving 14 bases between. This CDR3 region has 14 residues. Here the CDR3 reads CASSDKVFGYEQYF. CDR3 in DNA: TGTGCCAGCAGTGACAAGGTATTCGGCTACGAGCAGTACTTC.